This TCR beta chain was captured in a study of blood T cell repertoires in COVID-19. Looking at the study overall: The cDNA or gDNA used as material had been derived from T cells, B-cell-depleted T cells, or PBMCs.

Enrolled through a virtual design, the participants were between roughly 18 and 90 years of age and came from fewer than 30 US areas. Recovered status in Cohort 3 required two negative PCRs, clearance, or symptom resolution. Here immunoSEQ multiplex PCR was the method, and the copy in TCRdb shows in-frame clones only, minus some. The sample consists of fewer than 350,000 clones, about 85% of them appearing once. This CDR3 has 14 amino acids. Per the germline V gene, CDR1 is SNHLY and CDR2 is FYNNEI. Deletions cut 6 bases from V and 1 base from J, with 12 bases between. This clonotype was sampled from a woman between 45 and 60 years old who had recovered from COVID-19. Specimen: PBMCs or T cells enriched from blood (not recorded which). This sequence joins TRBV2 and TRBJ1-2; TRBD1 might be the D (5 bases). The DNA of the CDR3 is TGTGCCAGCAGCCCCACACAGGTTAACTATGGCTACACCTTC. Protein: CASSPTQVNYGYTF.